This TCR beta chain was sequenced for a study of CD8 T cells in ankylosing spondylitis. General study points: Matched ankylosing spondylitis synovial fluid reportedly contained a significantly enriched population of disease-linked clones.

Researchers built TCR beta libraries using quantitative 5'-RACE with molecular barcodes. In TCRdb, the 5' RACE reads were re-called with MiXCR into one record per CDR3 protein. The sample contains 350,000 to 450,000 distinct CDR3 sequences, 20% of which appear only once. A note on this clonotype: Its antigen is undetermined.

Germline V CDR1 and CDR2: LNHNV, YYDKDF (reference sequence). Trimming shortened V by 3 bases and J by 11 bases, and 13 bases separated the two germline ends. The CDR3 totals 12 residues. Material for sequencing was blood, either unsorted or a sorted T cell fraction (not recorded which). The receptor was isolated from a male donor with ankylosing spondylitis or in good health (not recorded which). This chain uses TRBV15 with TRBJ1-1; D uncertain. The CDR3 is CATSRPDGEAFF. The CDR3 DNA follows: TGTGCCACCAGCAGGCCGGACGGGGAGGCTTTCTTT.